This T cell receptor (beta chain) was identified during a study of shared clonotypes between healthy human individuals. Study-wide points: In contrast to clonotypes shared by all four donors, non-shared clonotypes had lower generation probabilities. Several donors held around 5% of naive CD4 clonotypes in common.

Donors were healthy HIV-negative adults without recently reported acute infections or vaccinations. Points on this clone: Its antigen is unknown.

The CDR3 extends over 12 amino acids. J gave up 8 bases and V 6 bases, and 6 bases lay outside the gene matches. Execution of the assay was at deep level. The protocol was immunoSEQ multiplex PCR, while the TCRdb copy is restricted to in-frame clones and leaves out a portion. The sample has 2 million to 3 million clones, roughly 93% seen once; the top ten hold 0.36%. The chain recombines TRBV6-7 with TRBJ1-2, with 7 bases identical to TRBD1. TRBV6-7 is identified as an open reading frame with a role that is uncertain. The sample consisted of naive CD4+ T cells from PBMCs. Subset noted: CD45RA+ positively selected. This receptor was obtained from a man aged 18-30 years in good health. Some clones in this sample may be carry-over from other donors' samples. CDR3 DNA sequence: TGTGCCAGCAGGGACAGGCGAGAAGGCTACACCTTC. It is translated as CASRDRREGYTF.